One and the same sample provided the 2 T cell receptor beta chains below, sequenced in a study of shared T cell receptors in the human thymus. Sequenced by immunoSEQ multiplex PCR; TCRdb stores in-frame clones only, minus some. The data hold 650,000 to 950,000 clones, with around 85% observed a single time. In addition, the sample was reused for a study of human thymus T cells.

The sequencing input was thymocytes. All receptors derive from a girl in the first two years of life with a congenital heart defect.

The chain carries TRBV2 and TRBJ1-4, with TRBD1 identical over 9 bases. The CDR3 runs 16 residues. Germline-derived CDR1 and CDR2 are SNHLY and FYNNEI. The V gene end was trimmed by 6 bases and the J gene end by 5 bases; junction bases not matched to a gene: 10. CDR3 sequence (DNA): TGTGCCAGCAGCCAAGACTTGACAGGGGGGAATGAAAAACTGTTTTTT. It encodes CASSQDLTGGNEKLFF.

The chain combines TRBV5-1 with TRBJ2-7; possible D gene TRBD2, 6 bases. The CDR3 has 14 residues. The V gene's germline CDR1 is SGHRS and CDR2 YFSETQ. V was shortened by 4 bases and J by 2 bases, with 13 bases between the two germline ends. The CDR3 bases are TGCGCCAGCAGCCGGGCACGGGGGACCTACGAGCAGTACTTC. This translates into CASSRARGTYEQYF.